This T cell receptor beta chain was documented in a study of identical twins. Study outcomes and limitations: Alpha sequences that were out-of-frame and twin-shared showed an excess of low generation probability. Within cord blood, abundant beta clonotypes carried fewer insertions, but memory repertoires showed no such trend.

This clonotype was observed a few times. Its antigen is unknown. TCRdb redid the calling of the 5' RACE reads with MiXCR, one entry per CDR3 protein. In the table there are 350,000 to 600,000 distinct CDR3 sequences, more than 13% of which are singletons. Per germline, CDR1 SGHVS and CDR2 FNYEAQ. CDR3 length: 16 residues. The junction had 4 bases not matched to a gene; V was cut back by 2 bases and J by 0 bases. There were only healthy Caucasians among the donors. The sample was also reused in another study, on yellow fever vaccine responses in identical twins.

The sequence was obtained from a woman between 18 and 30 years old in good health. The genes are TRBV7-6 and TRBJ2-3; 8 bases map to TRBD1. Sequencing was carried out using CD4+ T cells sorted from blood. The CDR3 DNA reads as TGTGCCAGCAGCTTACAGGGGGCGTCGAGCACAGATACGCAGTATTTT. This sequence encodes CASSLQGASSTDTQYF.